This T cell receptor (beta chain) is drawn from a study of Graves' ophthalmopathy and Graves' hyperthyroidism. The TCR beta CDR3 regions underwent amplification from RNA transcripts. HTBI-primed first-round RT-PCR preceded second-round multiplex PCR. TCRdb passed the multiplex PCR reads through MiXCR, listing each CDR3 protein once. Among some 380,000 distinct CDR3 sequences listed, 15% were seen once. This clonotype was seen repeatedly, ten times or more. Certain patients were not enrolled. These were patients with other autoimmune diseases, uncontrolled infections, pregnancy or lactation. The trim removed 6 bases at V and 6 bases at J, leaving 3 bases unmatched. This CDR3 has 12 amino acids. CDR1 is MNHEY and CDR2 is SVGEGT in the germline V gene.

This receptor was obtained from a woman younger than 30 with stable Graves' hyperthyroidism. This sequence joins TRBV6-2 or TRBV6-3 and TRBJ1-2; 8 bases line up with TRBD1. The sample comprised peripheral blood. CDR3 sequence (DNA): TGTGCCAGCAGGATGGGACAGGATGGCTACACCTTC. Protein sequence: CASRMGQDGYTF.